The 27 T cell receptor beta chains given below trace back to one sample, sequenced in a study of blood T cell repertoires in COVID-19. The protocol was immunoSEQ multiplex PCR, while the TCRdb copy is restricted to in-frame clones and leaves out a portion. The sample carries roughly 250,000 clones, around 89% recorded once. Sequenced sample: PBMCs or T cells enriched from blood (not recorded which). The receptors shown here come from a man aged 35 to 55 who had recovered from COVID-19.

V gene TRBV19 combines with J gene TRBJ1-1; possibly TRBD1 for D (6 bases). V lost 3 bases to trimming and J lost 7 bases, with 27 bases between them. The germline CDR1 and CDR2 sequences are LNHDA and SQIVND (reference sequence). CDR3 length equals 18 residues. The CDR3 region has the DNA TGTGCCAGTAGTATCTGGGCAGGGGTGCAAGCAAGGGTGAATGAAGCTTTCTTT. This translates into CASSIWAGVQARVNEAFF.

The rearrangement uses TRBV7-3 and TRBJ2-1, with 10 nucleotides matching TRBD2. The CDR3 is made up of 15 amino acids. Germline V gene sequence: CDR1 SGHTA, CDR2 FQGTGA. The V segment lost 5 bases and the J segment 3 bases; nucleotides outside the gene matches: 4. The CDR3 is CASSPIAGGYNEQFF. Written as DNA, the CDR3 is TGTGCCAGCAGCCCGATAGCGGGGGGCTACAATGAGCAGTTCTTC.

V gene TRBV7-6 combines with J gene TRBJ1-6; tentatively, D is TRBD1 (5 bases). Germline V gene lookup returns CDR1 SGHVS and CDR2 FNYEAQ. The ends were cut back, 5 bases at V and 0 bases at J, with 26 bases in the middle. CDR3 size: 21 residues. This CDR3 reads CASSLHVSDTSSSSYNSPLHF. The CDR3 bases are TGTGCCAGCAGCCTACACGTGTCGGACACAAGCTCAAGCTCCTATAATTCACCCCTCCACTTT.

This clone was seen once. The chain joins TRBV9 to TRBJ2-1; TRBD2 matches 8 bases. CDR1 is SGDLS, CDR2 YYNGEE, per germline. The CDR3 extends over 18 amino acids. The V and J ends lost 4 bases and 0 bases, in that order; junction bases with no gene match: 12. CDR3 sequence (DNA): TGTGCCAGCAGCCTCAACGCCCCCGGGGGGGCCTCCTACAATGAGCAGTTCTTC. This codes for CASSLNAPGGASYNEQFF.

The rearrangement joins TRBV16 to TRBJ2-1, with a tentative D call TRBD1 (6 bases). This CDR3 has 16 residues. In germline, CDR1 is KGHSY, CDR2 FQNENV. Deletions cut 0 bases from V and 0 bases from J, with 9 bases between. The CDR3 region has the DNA TGTGCCAGCAGCCAATCGGAGGACAGCTCCTACAATGAGCAGTTCTTC. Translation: CASSQSEDSSYNEQFF.

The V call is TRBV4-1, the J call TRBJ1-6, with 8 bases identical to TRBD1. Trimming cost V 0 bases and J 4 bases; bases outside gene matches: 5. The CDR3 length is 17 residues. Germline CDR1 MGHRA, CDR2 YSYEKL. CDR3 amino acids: CASSQDVGQVYNSPLHF. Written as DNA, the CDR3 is TGCGCCAGCAGCCAAGACGTGGGACAGGTTTATAATTCACCCCTCCACTTT.

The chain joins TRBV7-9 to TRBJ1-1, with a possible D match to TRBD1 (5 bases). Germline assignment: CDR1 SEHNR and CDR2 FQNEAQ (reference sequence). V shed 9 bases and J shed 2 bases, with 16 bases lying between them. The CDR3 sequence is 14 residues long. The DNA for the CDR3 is TGTGCCAGGGACCGGCAGACAGCCAACACTGAAGCTTTCTTT. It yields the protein CARDRQTANTEAFF.

CDR3 nucleotides: TGTGCCAGCAGCTTAGTACTAGCGGGCTGGTACCAAGAGACCCAGTACTTC. As protein: CASSLVLAGWYQETQYF. The chain uses TRBV11-2 and TRBJ2-5; TRBD2 aligns across 9 bases. Unmatched junction bases numbered 6, after V lost 1 base and J lost 0 bases. The CDR3 is 17 residues long. CDR1 is SGHAT, CDR2 FQNNGV, per germline.

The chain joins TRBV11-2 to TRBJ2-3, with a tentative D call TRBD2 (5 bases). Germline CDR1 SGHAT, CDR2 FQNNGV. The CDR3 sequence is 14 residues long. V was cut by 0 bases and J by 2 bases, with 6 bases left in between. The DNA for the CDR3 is TGTGCCAGCAGCTTAGAGCGGGTCACAGATACGCAGTATTTT. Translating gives CASSLERVTDTQYF.

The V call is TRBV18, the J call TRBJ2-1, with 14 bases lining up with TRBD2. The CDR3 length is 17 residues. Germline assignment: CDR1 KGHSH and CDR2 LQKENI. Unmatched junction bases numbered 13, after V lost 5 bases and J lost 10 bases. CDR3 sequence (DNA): TGTGCCAGCTCAACGACCGGGACTAGCGGGAGTTATCGGGAGCAGTTCTTC. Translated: CASSTTGTSGSYREQFF.

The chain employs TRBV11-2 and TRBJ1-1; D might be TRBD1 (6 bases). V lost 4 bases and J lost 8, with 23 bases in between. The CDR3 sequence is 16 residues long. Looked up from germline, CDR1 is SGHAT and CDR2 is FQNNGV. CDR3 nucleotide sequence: TGTGCCAGCAGCTCGAGTCTCTACAGGGCATTCGGGGAAGCTTTCTTT. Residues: CASSSSLYRAFGEAFF.

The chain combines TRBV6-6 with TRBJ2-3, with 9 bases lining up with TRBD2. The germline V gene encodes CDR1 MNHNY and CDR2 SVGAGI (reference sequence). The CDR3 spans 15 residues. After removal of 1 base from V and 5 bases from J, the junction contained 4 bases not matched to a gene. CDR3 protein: CASSYFAGGQDTQYF. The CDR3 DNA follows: TGTGCCAGCAGTTACTTTGCGGGGGGGCAAGATACGCAGTATTTT.

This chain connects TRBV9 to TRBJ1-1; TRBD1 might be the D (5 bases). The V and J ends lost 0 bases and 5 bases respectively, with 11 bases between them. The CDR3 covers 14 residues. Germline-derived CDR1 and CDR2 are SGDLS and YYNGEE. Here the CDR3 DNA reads TGTGCCAGCAGCGTAGGTCGGGGGGAGACTGAAGCTTTCTTT. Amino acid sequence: CASSVGRGETEAFF.

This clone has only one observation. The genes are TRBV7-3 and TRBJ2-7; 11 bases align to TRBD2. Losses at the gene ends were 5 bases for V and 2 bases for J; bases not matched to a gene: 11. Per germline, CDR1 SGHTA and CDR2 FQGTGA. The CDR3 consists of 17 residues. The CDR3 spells CASSNPPGTSGPYEQYF. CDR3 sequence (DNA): TGTGCCAGCAGCAACCCCCCGGGGACTAGCGGACCCTACGAGCAGTACTTC.

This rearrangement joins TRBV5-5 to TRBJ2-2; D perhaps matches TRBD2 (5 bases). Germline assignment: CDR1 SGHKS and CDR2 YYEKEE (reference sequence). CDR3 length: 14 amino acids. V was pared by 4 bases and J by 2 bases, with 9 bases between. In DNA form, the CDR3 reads TGTGCCAGCAGCGTGGACTCTAACACCGGGGAGCTGTTTTTT. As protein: CASSVDSNTGELFF.

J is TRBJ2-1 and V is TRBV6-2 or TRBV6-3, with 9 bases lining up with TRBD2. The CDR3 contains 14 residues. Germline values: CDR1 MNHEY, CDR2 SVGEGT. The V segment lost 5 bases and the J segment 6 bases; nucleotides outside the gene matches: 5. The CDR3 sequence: CASSNIAGVNEQFF. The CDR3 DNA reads TGTGCCAGCAGTAATATAGCGGGAGTCAATGAGCAGTTCTTC.

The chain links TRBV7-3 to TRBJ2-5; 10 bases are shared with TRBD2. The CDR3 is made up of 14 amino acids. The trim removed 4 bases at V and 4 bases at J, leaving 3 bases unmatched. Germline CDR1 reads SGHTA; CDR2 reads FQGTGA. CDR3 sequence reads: CASSSGTSAETQYF. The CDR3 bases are TGTGCCAGCAGCTCAGGGACTAGCGCAGAGACCCAGTACTTC.

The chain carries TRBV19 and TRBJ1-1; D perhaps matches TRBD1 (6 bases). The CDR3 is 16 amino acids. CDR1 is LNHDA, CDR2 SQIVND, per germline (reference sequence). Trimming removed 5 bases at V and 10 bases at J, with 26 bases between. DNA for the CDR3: TGTGCCAGTAGTGCTCAGGGGAACGGGTGGTTTTTTGGAGCTTTCTTT. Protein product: CASSAQGNGWFFGAFF.

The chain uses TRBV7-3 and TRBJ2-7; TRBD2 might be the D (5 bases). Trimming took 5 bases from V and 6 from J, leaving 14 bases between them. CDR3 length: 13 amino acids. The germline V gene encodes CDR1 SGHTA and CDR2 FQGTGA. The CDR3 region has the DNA TGTGCCAGCAGCGAGGCTTCGGGATCCGAGCAGTACTTC. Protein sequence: CASSEASGSEQYF.

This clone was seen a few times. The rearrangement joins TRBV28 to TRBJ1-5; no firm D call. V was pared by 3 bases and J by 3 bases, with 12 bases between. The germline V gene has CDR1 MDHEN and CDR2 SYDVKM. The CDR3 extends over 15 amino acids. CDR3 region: CASSLSGSYNQPQHF. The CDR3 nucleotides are TGTGCCAGCAGTTTGTCGGGGAGCTACAATCAGCCCCAGCATTTT.

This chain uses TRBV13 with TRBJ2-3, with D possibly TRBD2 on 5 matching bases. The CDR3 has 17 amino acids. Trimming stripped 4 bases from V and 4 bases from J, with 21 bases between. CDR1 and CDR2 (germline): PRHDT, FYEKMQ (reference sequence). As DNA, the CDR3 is TGTGCCAGCAGCTCACCCGGAGGTGACTTTGTACCAGATACGCAGTATTTT. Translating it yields CASSSPGGDFVPDTQYF.

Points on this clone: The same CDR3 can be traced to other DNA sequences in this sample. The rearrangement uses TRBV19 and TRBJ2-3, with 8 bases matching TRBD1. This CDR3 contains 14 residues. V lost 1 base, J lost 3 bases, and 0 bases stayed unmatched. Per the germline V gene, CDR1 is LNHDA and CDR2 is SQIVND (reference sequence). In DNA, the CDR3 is TGTGCCAGTAGTATAGGGACAGGGACAGATACGCAGTATTTT. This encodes CASSIGTGTDTQYF.

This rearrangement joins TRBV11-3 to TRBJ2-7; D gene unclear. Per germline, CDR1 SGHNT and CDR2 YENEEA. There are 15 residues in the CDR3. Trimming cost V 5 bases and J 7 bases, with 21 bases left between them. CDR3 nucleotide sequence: TGTGCCAGCAGCCCCGCTTCACCCTTAACACGAGAGCAGTACTTC. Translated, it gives CASSPASPLTREQYF.

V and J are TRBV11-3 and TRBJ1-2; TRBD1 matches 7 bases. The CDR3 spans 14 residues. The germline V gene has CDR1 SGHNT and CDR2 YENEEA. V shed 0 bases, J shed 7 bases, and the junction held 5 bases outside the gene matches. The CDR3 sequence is CASSLDLPGGGYTF. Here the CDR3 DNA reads TGTGCCAGCAGCTTAGATCTACCAGGGGGTGGCTACACCTTC.

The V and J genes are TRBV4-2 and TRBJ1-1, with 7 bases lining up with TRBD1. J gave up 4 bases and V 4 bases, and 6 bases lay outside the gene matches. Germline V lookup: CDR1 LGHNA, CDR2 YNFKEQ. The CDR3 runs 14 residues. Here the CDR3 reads CASSLEGQATEAFF. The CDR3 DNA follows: TGTGCCAGCAGCCTAGAAGGACAGGCCACTGAAGCTTTCTTT.

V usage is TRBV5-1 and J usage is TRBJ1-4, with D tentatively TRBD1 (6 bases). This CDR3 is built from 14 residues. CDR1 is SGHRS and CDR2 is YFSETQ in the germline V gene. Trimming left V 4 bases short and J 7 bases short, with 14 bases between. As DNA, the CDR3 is TGCGCCAGCAGCGCGGACAGCGCGAGTGAAAAACTGTTTTTT. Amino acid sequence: CASSADSASEKLFF.

CDR3 protein: CASSPNRGTSPLHF. The DNA for the CDR3 is TGTGCCAGCAGCCCAAACAGGGGGACTTCACCCCTCCACTTT. The V gene is TRBV3-1 (or the pseudogene TRBV3-2), the J gene TRBJ1-6; 8 positions match TRBD1. CDR3 length equals 14 residues. Trimming removed 4 bases from V and 9 bases from J; junction bases left unmatched: 5. Germline V lookup: CDR1 LGHDT, CDR2 YNNKEL (reference sequence).